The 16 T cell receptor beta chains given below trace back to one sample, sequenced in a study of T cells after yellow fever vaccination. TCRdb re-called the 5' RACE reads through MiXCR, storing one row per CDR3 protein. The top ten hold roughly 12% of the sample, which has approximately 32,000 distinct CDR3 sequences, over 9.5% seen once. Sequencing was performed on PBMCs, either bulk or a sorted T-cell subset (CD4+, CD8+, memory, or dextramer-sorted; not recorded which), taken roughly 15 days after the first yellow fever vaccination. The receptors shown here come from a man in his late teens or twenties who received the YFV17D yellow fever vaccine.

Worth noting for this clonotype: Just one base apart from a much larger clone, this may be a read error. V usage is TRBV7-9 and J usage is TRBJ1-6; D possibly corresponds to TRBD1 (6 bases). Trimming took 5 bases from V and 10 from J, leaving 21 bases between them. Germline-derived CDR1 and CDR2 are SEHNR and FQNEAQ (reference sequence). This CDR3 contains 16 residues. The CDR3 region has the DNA TGTGCCAGCAGCAAACACGCCGGGACACCCAAATCACCCCTCCACTTT. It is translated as CASSKHAGTPKSPLHF.

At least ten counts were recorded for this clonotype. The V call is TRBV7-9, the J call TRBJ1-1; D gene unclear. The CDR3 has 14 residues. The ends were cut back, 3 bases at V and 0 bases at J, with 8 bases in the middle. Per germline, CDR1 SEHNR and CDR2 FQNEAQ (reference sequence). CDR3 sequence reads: CASSFWALNTEAFF. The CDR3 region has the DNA TGTGCCAGCAGCTTTTGGGCCTTGAACACTGAAGCTTTCTTT.

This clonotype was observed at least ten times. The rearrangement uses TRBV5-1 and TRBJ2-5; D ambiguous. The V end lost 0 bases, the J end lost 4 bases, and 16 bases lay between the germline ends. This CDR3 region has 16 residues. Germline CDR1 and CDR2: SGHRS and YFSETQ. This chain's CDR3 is CASSLDPGQKGETQYF. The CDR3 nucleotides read TGCGCCAGCAGCTTGGATCCCGGCCAGAAGGGAGAGACCCAGTACTTC.

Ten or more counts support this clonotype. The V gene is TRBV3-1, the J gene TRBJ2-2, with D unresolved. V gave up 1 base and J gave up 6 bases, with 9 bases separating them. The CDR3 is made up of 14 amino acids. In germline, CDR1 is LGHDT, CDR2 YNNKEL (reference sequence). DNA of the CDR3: TGTGCCAGCAGCCAAGCTAGAGCAGCCGGGGAGCTGTTTTTT. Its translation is CASSQARAAGELFF.

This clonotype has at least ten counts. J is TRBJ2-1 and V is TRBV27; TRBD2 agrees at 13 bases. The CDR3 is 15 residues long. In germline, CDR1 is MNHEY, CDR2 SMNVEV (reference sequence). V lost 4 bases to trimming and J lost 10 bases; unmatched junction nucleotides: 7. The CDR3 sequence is CASSYSGTSGIEQFF. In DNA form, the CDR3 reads TGTGCCAGCAGTTACTCCGGGACTAGCGGGATCGAGCAGTTCTTC.

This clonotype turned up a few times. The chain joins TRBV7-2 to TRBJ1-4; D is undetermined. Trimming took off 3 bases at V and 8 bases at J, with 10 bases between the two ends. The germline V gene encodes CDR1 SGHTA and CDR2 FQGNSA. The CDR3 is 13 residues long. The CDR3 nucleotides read TGTGCCAGCAGCTTGGAAGATAGGGAAAAACTGTTTTTT. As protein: CASSLEDREKLFF.

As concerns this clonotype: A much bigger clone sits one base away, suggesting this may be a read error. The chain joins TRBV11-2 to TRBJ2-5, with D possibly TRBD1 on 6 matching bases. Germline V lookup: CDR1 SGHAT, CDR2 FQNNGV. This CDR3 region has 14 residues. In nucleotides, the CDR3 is TGTGCCAGCAGCGGTGAGACAGGTTGGGAGACCAAGTACTTC. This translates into CASSGETGWETKYF.

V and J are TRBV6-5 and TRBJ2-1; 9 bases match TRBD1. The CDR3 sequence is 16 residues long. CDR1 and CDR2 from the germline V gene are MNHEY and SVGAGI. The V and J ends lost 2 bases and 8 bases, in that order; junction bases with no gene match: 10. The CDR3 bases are TGTGCCAGCAGTTACGCCCCGGGACAGGGTAAGGATGAGCAGTTCTTC. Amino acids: CASSYAPGQGKDEQFF.

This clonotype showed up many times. The CDR3 reads CASSLRTVGNTEAFF. The CDR3 nucleotides are TGCGCCAGCAGCTTGAGGACAGTGGGGAACACTGAAGCTTTCTTT. The rearrangement uses TRBV5-1 and TRBJ1-1, with D perhaps matching TRBD1 (6 bases). This CDR3 comprises 15 residues. Germline CDR1 SGHRS, CDR2 YFSETQ. Trimming cost V 1 base and J 1 base, with 11 bases left between them.

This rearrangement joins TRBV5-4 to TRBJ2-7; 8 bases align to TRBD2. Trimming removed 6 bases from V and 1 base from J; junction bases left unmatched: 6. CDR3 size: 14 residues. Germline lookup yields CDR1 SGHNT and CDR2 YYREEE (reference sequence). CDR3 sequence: CASTPSGPSYEQYF. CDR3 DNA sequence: TGTGCCAGCACCCCTAGCGGGCCTTCCTACGAGCAGTACTTC.

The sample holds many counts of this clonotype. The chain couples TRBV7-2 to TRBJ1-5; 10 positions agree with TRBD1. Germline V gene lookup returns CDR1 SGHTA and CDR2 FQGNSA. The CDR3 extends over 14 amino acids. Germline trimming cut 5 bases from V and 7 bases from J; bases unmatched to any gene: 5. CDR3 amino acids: CASSRDRGGQPQHF. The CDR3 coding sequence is TGTGCCAGCAGCCGGGACAGGGGTGGACAGCCCCAGCATTTT.

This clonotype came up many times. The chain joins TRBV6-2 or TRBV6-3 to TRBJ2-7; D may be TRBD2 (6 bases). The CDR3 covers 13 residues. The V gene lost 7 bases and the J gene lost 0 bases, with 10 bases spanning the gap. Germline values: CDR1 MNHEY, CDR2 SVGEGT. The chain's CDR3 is CASNGGSSYEQYF. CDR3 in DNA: TGTGCCAGCAATGGGGGGAGCTCCTACGAGCAGTACTTC.

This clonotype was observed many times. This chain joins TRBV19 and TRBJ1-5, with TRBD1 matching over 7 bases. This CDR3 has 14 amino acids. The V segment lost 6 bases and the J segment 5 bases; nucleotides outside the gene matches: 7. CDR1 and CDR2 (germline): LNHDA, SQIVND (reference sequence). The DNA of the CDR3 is TGTGCCAGTAGAAGGACAGGCGGCGATCAGCCCCAGCATTTT. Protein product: CASRRTGGDQPQHF.

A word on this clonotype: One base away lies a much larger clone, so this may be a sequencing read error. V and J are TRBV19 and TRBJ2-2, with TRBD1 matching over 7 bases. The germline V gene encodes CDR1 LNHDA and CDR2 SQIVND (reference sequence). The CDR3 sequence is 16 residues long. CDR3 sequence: CVSSHGQDANTGELFF. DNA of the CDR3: TGTGTCAGTAGTCACGGACAGGATGCGAACACCGGGGAGCTGTTTTTT.

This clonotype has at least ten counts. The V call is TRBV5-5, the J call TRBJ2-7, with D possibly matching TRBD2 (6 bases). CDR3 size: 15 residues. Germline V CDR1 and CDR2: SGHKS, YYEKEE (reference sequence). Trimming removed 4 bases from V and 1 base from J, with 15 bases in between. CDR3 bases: TGTGCCAGCAGCACCCGGAGGGCCCAATCCTACGAGCAGTACGTC. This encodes CASSTRRAQSYEQYV.

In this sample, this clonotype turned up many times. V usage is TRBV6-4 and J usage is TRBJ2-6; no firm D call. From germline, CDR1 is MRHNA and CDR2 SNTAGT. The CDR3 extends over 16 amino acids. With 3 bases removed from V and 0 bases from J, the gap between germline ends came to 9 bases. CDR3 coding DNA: TGTGCCAGCAGTGAATCCTCACGCTCTGGGGCCAACGTCCTGACTTTC. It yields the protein CASSESSRSGANVLTF.